This T cell receptor beta chain appears in the sequencing data of a study of blood T cell repertoires in COVID-19. About the study: PBMCs, B-cell-depleted T cells, or T cells were the source of the cDNA or gDNA that made up the material.

This CDR3 region has 16 residues. CDR1 and CDR2 from the germline V gene are SEHNR and FQNEAQ (reference sequence). The V and J ends lost 8 bases and 4 bases, in that order; junction bases with no gene match: 10. Per the authors' pipeline: Reference gene primer amplification gave nucleated cell count estimates. Here immunoSEQ multiplex PCR was the method, and the copy in TCRdb shows in-frame clones only, minus some. The V and J calls and clone size come from that table; D and trimming were worked out from the DNA. The data show 90,000 to 110,000 clones, approximately 80% seen once. The gene calls are TRBV7-9 and TRBJ1-4, with 10 bases lining up with TRBD1. The sequencing input was peripheral blood. This sequence originates from a woman aged 70-85 years with acute or convalescent COVID-19. The DNA of the CDR3 is TGTGCCAGCTCCTCGACAGGGGGCCCACGTAATGAAAAACTGTTTTTT. Translated: CASSSTGGPRNEKLFF.